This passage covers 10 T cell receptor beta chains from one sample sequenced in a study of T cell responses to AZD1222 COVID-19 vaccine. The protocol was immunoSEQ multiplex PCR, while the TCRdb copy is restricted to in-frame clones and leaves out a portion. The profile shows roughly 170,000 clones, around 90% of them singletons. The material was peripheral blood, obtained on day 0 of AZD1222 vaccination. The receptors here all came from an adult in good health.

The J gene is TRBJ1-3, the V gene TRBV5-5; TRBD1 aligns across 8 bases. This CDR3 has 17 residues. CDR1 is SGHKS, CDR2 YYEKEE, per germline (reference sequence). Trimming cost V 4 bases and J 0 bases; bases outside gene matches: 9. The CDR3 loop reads CASSPRQGASSGNTIYF. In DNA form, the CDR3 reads TGTGCCAGCAGCCCCCGCCAGGGGGCCAGCTCTGGAAACACCATATATTTT. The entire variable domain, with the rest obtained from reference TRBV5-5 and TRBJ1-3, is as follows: DAGVTQSPTHLIKTRGQQVTLRCSPISGHKSVSWYQQVLGQGPQFIFQYYEKEERGRGNFPDRFSARQFPNYSSELNVNALLLGDSALYLCASSPRQGASSGNTIYFGEGSWLTVV.

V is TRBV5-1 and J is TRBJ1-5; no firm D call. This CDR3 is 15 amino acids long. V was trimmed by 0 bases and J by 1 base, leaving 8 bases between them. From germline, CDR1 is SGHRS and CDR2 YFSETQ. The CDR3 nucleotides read TGCGCCAGCAGCTTGGGCCAAGGGAGCAATCAGCCCCAGCATTTT. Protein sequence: CASSLGQGSNQPQHF.

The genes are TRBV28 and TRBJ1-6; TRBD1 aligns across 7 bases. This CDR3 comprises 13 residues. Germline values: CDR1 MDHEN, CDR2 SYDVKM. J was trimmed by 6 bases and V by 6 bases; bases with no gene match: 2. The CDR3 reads CASSRDSNSPLHF. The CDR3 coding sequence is TGTGCCAGCAGCCGGGACAGTAATTCACCCCTCCACTTT.

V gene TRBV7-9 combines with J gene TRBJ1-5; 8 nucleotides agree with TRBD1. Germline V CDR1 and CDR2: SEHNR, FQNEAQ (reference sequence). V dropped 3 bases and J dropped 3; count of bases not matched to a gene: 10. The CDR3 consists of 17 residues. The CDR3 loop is CASSFLRGDRNNQPQHF. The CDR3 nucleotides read TGTGCCAGCAGCTTCCTGCGGGGGGACAGGAACAATCAGCCCCAGCATTTT.

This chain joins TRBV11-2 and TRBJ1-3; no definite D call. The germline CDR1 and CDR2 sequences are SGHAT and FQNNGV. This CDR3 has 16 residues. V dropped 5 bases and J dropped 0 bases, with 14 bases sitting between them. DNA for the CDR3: TGTGCCAGCAGCCTTAGACACAATAACTCTGGAAACACCATATATTTT. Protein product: CASSLRHNNSGNTIYF. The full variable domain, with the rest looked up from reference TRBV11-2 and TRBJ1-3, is EAGVAQSPRYKIIEKRQSVAFWCNPISGHATLYWYQQILGQGPKLLIQFQNNGVVDDSQLPKDRFSAERLKGVDSTLKIQPAKLEDSAVYLCASSLRHNNSGNTIYFGEGSWLTVV.

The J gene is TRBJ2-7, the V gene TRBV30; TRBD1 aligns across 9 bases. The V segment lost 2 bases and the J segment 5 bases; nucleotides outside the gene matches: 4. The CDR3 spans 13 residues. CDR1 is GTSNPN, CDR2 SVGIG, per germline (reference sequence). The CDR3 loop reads CAWSTGGWNEQYF. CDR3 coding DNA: TGTGCCTGGAGTACAGGGGGCTGGAACGAGCAGTACTTC.

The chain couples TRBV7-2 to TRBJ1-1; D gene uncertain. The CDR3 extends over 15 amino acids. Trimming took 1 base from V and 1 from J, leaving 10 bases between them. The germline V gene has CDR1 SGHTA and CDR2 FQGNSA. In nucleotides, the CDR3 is TGTGCCAGCAGCTTAGAACCGGTTACGAACACTGAAGCTTTCTTT. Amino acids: CASSLEPVTNTEAFF. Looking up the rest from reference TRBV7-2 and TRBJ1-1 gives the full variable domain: GAGVSQSPSNKVTEKGKDVELRCDPISGHTALYWYRQSLGQGLEFLIYFQGNSAPDKSGLPSDRFSAERTGGSVSTLTIQRTQQEDSAVYLCASSLEPVTNTEAFFGQGTRLTVV.

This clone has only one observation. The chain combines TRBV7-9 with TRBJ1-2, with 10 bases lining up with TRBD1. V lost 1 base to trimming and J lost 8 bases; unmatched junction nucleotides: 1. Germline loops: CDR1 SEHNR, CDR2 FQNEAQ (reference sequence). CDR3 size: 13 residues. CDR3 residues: CASSLGQGAGYTF. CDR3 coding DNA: TGTGCCAGCAGCTTAGGACAGGGGGCGGGCTACACCTTC.

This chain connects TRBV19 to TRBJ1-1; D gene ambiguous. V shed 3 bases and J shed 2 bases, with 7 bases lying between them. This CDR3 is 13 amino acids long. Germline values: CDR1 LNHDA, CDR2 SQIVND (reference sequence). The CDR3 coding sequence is TGTGCCAGTAGTATCGGCAGTAACACTGAAGCTTTCTTT. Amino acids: CASSIGSNTEAFF.

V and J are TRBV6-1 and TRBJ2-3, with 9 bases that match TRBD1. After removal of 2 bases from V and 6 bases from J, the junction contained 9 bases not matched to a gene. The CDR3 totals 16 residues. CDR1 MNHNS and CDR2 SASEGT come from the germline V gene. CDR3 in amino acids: CASSELSGQGLDTQYF. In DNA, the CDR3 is TGTGCCAGCAGTGAACTGTCAGGACAGGGGTTGGATACGCAGTATTTT.